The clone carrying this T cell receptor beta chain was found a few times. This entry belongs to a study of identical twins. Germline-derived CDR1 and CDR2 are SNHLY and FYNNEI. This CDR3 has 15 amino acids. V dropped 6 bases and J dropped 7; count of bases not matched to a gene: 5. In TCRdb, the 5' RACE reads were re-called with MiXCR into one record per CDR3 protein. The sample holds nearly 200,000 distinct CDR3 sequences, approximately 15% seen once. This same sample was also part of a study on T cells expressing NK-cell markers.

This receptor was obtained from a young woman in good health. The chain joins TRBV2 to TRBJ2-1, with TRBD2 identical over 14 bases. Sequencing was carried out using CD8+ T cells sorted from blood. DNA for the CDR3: TGTGCCAGCAGGCCGGGACTAGCGGGAGTTAATGAGCAGTTCTTC. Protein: CASRPGLAGVNEQFF.